This passage covers 11 T cell receptor beta chains from one sample sequenced in a study of brain T cells in children with intractable seizures. As to time point: blood from clinic visit 5 months post-surgery; TSC patient then seizure free. Sequencing was performed with immunoSEQ multiplex PCR; in TCRdb, only in-frame clones are kept and a portion is missing. Counted here are about 340,000 clones, 93% occurring once; the ten biggest clones make up 4.5% to 7%. Here the sequenced sample was peripheral blood, taken more than 4 months after surgery. These receptors all stem from a boy in the first two years of life with tuberous sclerosis and intractable seizures.

The chain recombines TRBV7-8 with TRBJ2-7; D is perhaps TRBD2 (5 bases). CDR1 is SGHVS and CDR2 is FQNEAQ in the germline V gene. V was clipped by 2 bases and J by 2 bases, with 7 bases between them. This CDR3 is built from 13 residues. The CDR3 DNA reads as TGTGCCAGCAGCTTACGGGGAACCTACGAGCAGTACTTC. Protein: CASSLRGTYEQYF.

This clone appeared once. This sequence joins TRBV21-1 and TRBJ2-4; the table calls TRBD1, which could not be checked here. TRBV21-1 is tagged as a pseudogene. The CDR3 has 16 residues. The CDR3 is CASSKRNRIAKNIQYF. CDR3 nucleotides: TGTGCCAGCAGCAAAAGGAACAGGATAGCCAAAAACATTCAGTACTTC.

The chain is built from TRBV30 and TRBJ2-1; the D gene is possibly TRBD1 (6 bases). This CDR3 has 10 amino acids. The V end lost 4 bases, the J end lost 10 bases, and 8 bases lay between the germline ends. Germline assignment: CDR1 GTSNPN and CDR2 SVGIG (reference sequence). The CDR3, as DNA: TGTGCCTGGAACAGGGTCGAGCAGTTCTTC. This sequence encodes CAWNRVEQFF.

The chain is built from TRBV19 and TRBJ2-1; no reliable D call. Per germline, CDR1 LNHDA and CDR2 SQIVND (reference sequence). V was pared by 3 bases and J by 5 bases, with 11 bases between. The CDR3 is 14 amino acids. The CDR3 region is CASSMVILNNEQFF. CDR3 bases: TGTGCCAGTAGTATGGTGATTCTAAACAATGAGCAGTTCTTC.

The rearrangement joins TRBV9 to TRBJ2-3; no clear D. Per germline, CDR1 SGDLS and CDR2 YYNGEE. The CDR3 totals 13 residues. Trimming removed 3 bases at V and 0 bases at J, with 5 bases between. CDR3 nucleotide sequence: TGTGCCAGCAGCGAGGGAAGCACAGATACGCAGTATTTT. It encodes CASSEGSTDTQYF.

The rearrangement joins TRBV5-1 to TRBJ2-7; no clear D. V was clipped by 2 bases and J by 0 bases, with 12 bases between them. Germline CDR1 SGHRS, CDR2 YFSETQ. This CDR3 is 15 amino acids long. CDR3: CASSLSAHLSYEQYF. The CDR3 nucleotides are TGCGCCAGCAGCTTAAGCGCACACCTCTCCTACGAGCAGTACTTC.

This clone was recorded a few times. This chain connects TRBV7-9 to TRBJ1-3; the D is unclear. V shed 5 bases and J shed 2 bases, with 13 bases lying between them. Germline V gene sequence: CDR1 SEHNR, CDR2 FQNEAQ (reference sequence). The CDR3 covers 15 residues. The CDR3 loop reads CASSVGGNPGNTIYF. The CDR3 bases are TGTGCCAGCAGCGTGGGCGGAAACCCTGGAAACACCATATATTTT.

The chain recombines TRBV4-1 with TRBJ1-2; no reliable D call. CDR1 MGHRA and CDR2 YSYEKL come from the germline V gene. The ends were cut back, 1 base at V and 3 bases at J, with 9 bases in the middle. This CDR3 has 14 residues. CDR3 residues: CASSQVTVDYGYTF. In DNA, the CDR3 is TGCGCCAGCAGCCAAGTTACGGTAGACTATGGCTACACCTTC.

The chain uses TRBV4-1 and TRBJ2-7; D gene unclear. The germline CDR1 and CDR2 sequences are MGHRA and YSYEKL. CDR3 length equals 14 residues. Deletions cut 2 bases from V and 5 bases from J, with 13 bases between. CDR3 protein: CASSQKSILDEQYF. The CDR3 bases are TGCGCCAGCAGCCAAAAGTCCATCTTGGACGAGCAGTACTTC.

The chain employs TRBV19 and TRBJ1-6; TRBD1 is a possible D gene (6 bases). V lost 9 bases to trimming and J lost 10 bases, with 28 bases between them. In germline, CDR1 is LNHDA, CDR2 SQIVND (reference sequence). The CDR3 has 17 amino acids. The CDR3 loop reads CASLPRFPEGVGSPLHF. The CDR3 nucleotides read TGTGCCAGCCTCCCTCGTTTTCCGGAGGGGGTGGGGTCACCCCTCCACTTT.

In the case of this clone: At the DNA level, this CDR3 is encoded by other sequences in the same sample as well. The V gene is TRBV7-9, the J gene TRBJ2-1, with D hard to call. This CDR3 is built from 11 residues. Germline values: CDR1 SEHNR, CDR2 FQNEAQ (reference sequence). Trimming stripped 5 bases from V and 5 bases from J, with 4 bases between. CDR3 sequence reads: CASSRNNEQFF. The CDR3 DNA reads as TGTGCCAGCAGCCGTAACAATGAGCAGTTCTTC.